This T cell receptor beta chain was recorded in a study of human thymus T cells. Regarding the study as a whole: Within thymic and blood repertoires, V and J gene usage appeared to be biased. Thymic repertoires from unrelated individuals overlapped highly, related research reported.

A word on this clone: Antigen: not known.

The germline V and J ends were trimmed by 4 bases and 3 bases, with 23 bases remaining between them. Germline V gene sequence: CDR1 SGDLS, CDR2 YYNGEE. The CDR3 is made up of 17 amino acids. Using immunoSEQ multiplex PCR, the repertoire was profiled, and TCRdb retains in-frame clones only, with some absent. The data show under 95,000 clones, roughly 95% seen once. In corrective heart surgery, resections were taken, and these provided the thymus tissue. The sample donors, healthy Finnish infants, were having corrective surgery for congenital heart defects. V usage is TRBV9 and J usage is TRBJ2-7; D is possibly TRBD2 (5 bases). This TCR derives from a girl under three years old with a congenital heart defect but otherwise immunologically healthy. Sequences were obtained from thymus tissue. The chain's CDR3 is CASSPGGPGLLNYEQYF. The DNA of the CDR3 is TGTGCCAGCAGCCCAGGCGGCCCCGGACTCCTCAACTACGAGCAGTACTTC.